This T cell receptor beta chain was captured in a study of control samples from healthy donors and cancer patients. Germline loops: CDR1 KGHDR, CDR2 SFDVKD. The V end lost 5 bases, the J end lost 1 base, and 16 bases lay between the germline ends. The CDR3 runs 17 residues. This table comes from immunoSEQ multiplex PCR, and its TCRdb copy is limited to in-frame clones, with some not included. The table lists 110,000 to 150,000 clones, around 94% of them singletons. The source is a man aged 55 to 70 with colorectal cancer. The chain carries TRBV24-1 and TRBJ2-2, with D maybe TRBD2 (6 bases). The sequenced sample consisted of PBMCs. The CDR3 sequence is CATSAPSGSGNTGELFF. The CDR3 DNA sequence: TGTGCCACCAGTGCCCCGTCGGGTAGCGGGAACACCGGGGAGCTGTTTTTT.